A single sample gave rise to the 30 T cell receptor beta chains below, sequenced in a study of vaccination and CD4 T cells after COVID-19. These receptors' targets are unknown. Noted treatment: roughly 10-day PBMC culture with coronavirus spike peptide pools or control peptides (ViraFEST assay). CD4+ T lymphocytes from the unexposed donor were collected before the COVID-19 pandemic (2011-2018). CD4+ T cells that had been cultured provided DNA sequenced with the Oncomine TCR Beta short-read assay. The genomic DNA was obtained from cultured CD4+ T cells by extraction with the QIAamp micro DNA kit. Using its own MiXCR run on the PCR reads, TCRdb lists one record per CDR3 protein. The data hold 7,500 to 10,000 distinct CDR3 sequences, with more than 25% observed a single time. Sequenced input: CD4+ T cells from blood, cultured in vitro. Every receptor here comes from a human donor in good health.

The chain carries TRBV6-5 and TRBJ1-4; 11 nucleotides match TRBD1. The CDR3 covers 14 residues. Germline V lookup: CDR1 MNHEY, CDR2 SVGAGI. With V trimmed by 4 bases and J by 8 bases, 3 bases remained unmatched. CDR3 DNA sequence: TGTGCCAGCAGTTCCAGGACAGGGGGCGAAAAACTGTTTTTT. It translates to CASSSRTGGEKLFF.

The chain couples TRBV20-1 to TRBJ2-2, with D hard to call. The CDR3 is 15 residues long. In germline, CDR1 is DFQATT, CDR2 SNEGSKA (reference sequence). The V gene lost 0 bases and the J gene lost 0 bases, with 8 bases spanning the gap. CDR3 residues: CSARDSRTNTGELFF. The DNA of the CDR3 is TGCAGTGCTAGAGATTCCAGAACGAACACCGGGGAGCTGTTTTTT.

This clonotype was detected a few times. The gene calls are TRBV29-1 and TRBJ2-2; D is unclear. The V end was cut by 4 bases, the J end by 5 bases, with 5 bases between. The CDR3 has 11 amino acids. Germline assignment: CDR1 SQVTM and CDR2 ANQGSEA. The CDR3 sequence is CSVGGTGELFF. The DNA for the CDR3 is TGCAGCGTTGGGGGAACCGGGGAGCTGTTTTTT.

V usage is TRBV19 and J usage is TRBJ1-5; D is unresolved. Trimming left V 1 base short and J 5 bases short, with 15 bases between. The CDR3 is 16 amino acids. Germline V lookup: CDR1 LNHDA, CDR2 SQIVND (reference sequence). The CDR3, as DNA: TGTGCCAGTAGTATAGGGGGAGGGTCAGTGTATCAGCCCCAGCATTTT. The encoded protein is CASSIGGGSVYQPQHF.

The chain carries TRBV2 and TRBJ1-1, with D unclear. The V end lost 4 bases, the J end lost 0 bases, and 6 bases lay between the germline ends. Germline assignment: CDR1 SNHLY and CDR2 FYNNEI. This CDR3 has 13 residues. The CDR3 sequence is CASSAGMNTEAFF. The CDR3 DNA reads as TGTGCCAGCAGTGCTGGGATGAACACTGAAGCTTTCTTT.

The chain couples TRBV6-2 or TRBV6-3 to TRBJ2-1; D is ambiguous. The germline V gene encodes CDR1 MNHEY and CDR2 SVGEGT. V lost 8 bases and J lost 5, with 13 bases in between. CDR3 length: 13 amino acids. The CDR3 sequence is CASEASPHNEQFF. The CDR3 bases are TGTGCCAGCGAGGCCTCCCCACACAATGAGCAGTTCTTC.

The V call is TRBV2, the J call TRBJ2-1; TRBD1 or TRBD2 may be the D gene (6 bases each). The V and J ends lost 7 bases and 3 bases respectively, with 10 bases between them. The CDR3 is made up of 13 amino acids. Germline V gene lookup returns CDR1 SNHLY and CDR2 FYNNEI. The DNA for the CDR3 is TGTGCCAGCACCGAGGGGGGCTACAATGAGCAGTTCTTC. Encoded protein: CASTEGGYNEQFF.

This rearrangement joins TRBV19 to TRBJ2-7; 7 bases are shared with TRBD2. CDR1 LNHDA and CDR2 SQIVND come from the germline V gene (reference sequence). The CDR3 spans 15 residues. The junction had 9 bases not matched to a gene; V was cut back by 4 bases and J by 3 bases. The CDR3 DNA sequence: TGTGCCAGTAGTAGAAAGCGGGAAGGTCTCTACGAGCAGTACTTC. Its translation: CASSRKREGLYEQYF.

This clonotype was seen more than once but under ten times. The chain uses TRBV19 and TRBJ1-1; D is unclear. The V gene lost 8 bases and the J gene lost 3 bases, with 16 bases spanning the gap. The CDR3 sequence is 14 residues long. Germline V gives CDR1 LNHDA, CDR2 SQIVND (reference sequence). CDR3 DNA: TGTGCCAGTGCCCATCGGGCAGCGGACACTGAAGCTTTCTTT. The encoded protein is CASAHRAADTEAFF. The full variable domain, its missing parts supplied by reference TRBV19 and TRBJ1-1, is DGGITQSPKYLFRKEGQNVTLSCEQNLNHDAMYWYRQDPGQGLRLIYYSQIVNDFQKGDIAEGYSVSREKKESFPLTVTSAQKNPTAFYLCASAHRAADTEAFFGQGTRLTVV.

The chain joins TRBV12-3 or TRBV12-4 to TRBJ2-2; D gene unclear. The V gene lost 8 bases and the J gene lost 10 bases, with 5 bases spanning the gap. This CDR3 contains 9 residues. The DNA for the CDR3 is TGTGCCAGCGGAAAGGAGCTGTTTTTT. Amino acid sequence: CASGKELFF.

The chain uses TRBV4-3 and TRBJ2-1; 16 bases line up with TRBD2. The CDR3 is 19 residues long. CDR1 and CDR2 from the germline V gene are LGHNA and YSLEER. Germline trimming cut 2 bases from V and 10 bases from J; bases unmatched to any gene: 14. In nucleotides, the CDR3 is TGCGCCAGCAGCCAATTGCGGGGCGGGGGACTAGCGGGAGGGCACGAGCAGTTCTTC. It encodes CASSQLRGGGLAGGHEQFF.

This clonotype has a handful of counts. The DNA of the CDR3 is TGTGCCTGGAGTGTACGGTTGTGGGGGGCAGACCAGCCCCAGCATTTT. It codes for CAWSVRLWGADQPQHF. The V gene is TRBV30, the J gene TRBJ1-5; possibly TRBD1 for D (6 bases). The CDR3 covers 16 residues. Germline values: CDR1 GTSNPN, CDR2 SVGIG (reference sequence). Trimming cost V 0 bases and J 7 bases, with 19 bases left between them.

The CDR3 protein is CSARGGQGAGKTDTQYF. CDR3 sequence (DNA): TGCAGTGCTAGAGGGGGACAGGGGGCGGGTAAGACAGATACGCAGTATTTT. This chain connects TRBV20-1 to TRBJ2-3, with 12 bases fitting TRBD1. This CDR3 region has 17 residues. Per the germline V gene, CDR1 is DFQATT and CDR2 is SNEGSKA (reference sequence). Trimming took 1 base from V and 3 from J; bases not matched to a gene: 8.

V usage is TRBV6-1 and J usage is TRBJ2-7; 9 bases fit TRBD1. Germline assignment: CDR1 MNHNS and CDR2 SASEGT. The V segment lost 6 bases and the J segment 2 bases; nucleotides outside the gene matches: 11. CDR3 size: 16 residues. CDR3 sequence reads: CASSQLPGQGAYEQYF. For the CDR3, the DNA is TGTGCCAGCAGCCAATTACCGGGACAGGGTGCCTACGAGCAGTACTTC.

The rearrangement links TRBV28 to TRBJ1-5; D might be TRBD1 (6 bases). V lost 5 bases and J 6 bases, leaving 20 bases between the germline ends. Germline lookup yields CDR1 MDHEN and CDR2 SYDVKM. The CDR3 totals 16 residues. CDR3 DNA: TGTGCCAGCAGTCGACCGGGGGGCGGTGGTATTCAGCCCCAGCATTTT. Residues: CASSRPGGGGIQPQHF.

The chain is built from TRBV24-1 and TRBJ2-2, with D perhaps matching TRBD1 (5 bases). The CDR3 extends over 14 amino acids. Germline V CDR1 and CDR2: KGHDR, SFDVKD. V lost 1 base to trimming and J lost 3 bases, with 5 bases between them. The CDR3 nucleotides read TGTGCCACCAGTGATTTCAGGGACACCGGGGAGCTGTTTTTT. This sequence encodes CATSDFRDTGELFF.

This clonotype has a handful of counts. CDR3 residues: CSARGTGDGYTF. The CDR3 coding sequence is TGCAGTGCTAGGGGGACAGGGGATGGCTACACCTTC. The rearrangement uses TRBV20-1 and TRBJ1-2, with TRBD1 identical over 10 bases. The CDR3 runs to 12 residues. V lost 3 bases, J lost 6 bases, and 1 base stayed unmatched. Germline values: CDR1 DFQATT, CDR2 SNEGSKA (reference sequence).

This chain links TRBV6-2 or TRBV6-3 with TRBJ2-7; 7 positions agree with TRBD2. Trimming removed 6 bases from V and 2 bases from J; junction bases left unmatched: 7. Per the germline V gene, CDR1 is MNHEY and CDR2 is SVGEGT. This CDR3 region has 14 residues. CDR3 nucleotide sequence: TGTGCCAGCAGCCTGGGGGGGTTGACCTACGAGCAGTACTTC. It specifies CASSLGGLTYEQYF.

Only one count was recorded for this clonotype. This chain links TRBV6-2 or TRBV6-3 with TRBJ2-5, with D unclear. V lost 5 bases to trimming and J lost 1 base, with 14 bases between them. Per germline, CDR1 MNHEY and CDR2 SVGEGT. There are 15 residues in the CDR3. The CDR3 sequence is CASSRVSRFQETQYF. CDR3 bases: TGTGCCAGCAGTCGGGTGTCCAGATTCCAAGAGACCCAGTACTTC.

The rearrangement joins TRBV7-3 to TRBJ2-5; no reliable D call. Trimming removed 2 bases from V and 4 bases from J, with 8 bases in between. The CDR3 totals 13 residues. CDR1 is SGHTA, CDR2 FQGTGA, per germline. CDR3 in amino acids: CASSLRPRETQYF. CDR3 nucleotide sequence: TGTGCCAGCAGCTTACGACCCAGAGAGACCCAGTACTTC.

The V call is TRBV9, the J call TRBJ2-5; D uncertain. The CDR3 extends over 13 amino acids. Germline V gene lookup returns CDR1 SGDLS and CDR2 YYNGEE. With 6 bases removed from V and 2 bases from J, the gap between germline ends came to 11 bases. The CDR3 nucleotides are TGTGCCAGCAAGGGCAACGCTCAAGAGACCCAGTACTTC. Residues: CASKGNAQETQYF.

The V gene is TRBV20-1, the J gene TRBJ2-1; 8 bases line up with TRBD2. Losses at the gene ends were 2 bases for V and 8 bases for J; bases not matched to a gene: 20. The CDR3 is made up of 18 amino acids. In germline, CDR1 is DFQATT, CDR2 SNEGSKA (reference sequence). CDR3 in amino acids: CSARLPGLRASGWDEQFF. The CDR3 bases are TGCAGTGCTAGACTCCCAGGGTTGAGGGCTAGCGGGTGGGATGAGCAGTTCTTC.

This clonotype occurred a few times. V is TRBV19 and J is TRBJ2-1; the match to TRBD1 covers 10 bases. V trimming: 4 bases; J trimming: 5 bases; junction bases outside the gene matches: 2. The CDR3 has 14 residues. The germline V gene encodes CDR1 LNHDA and CDR2 SQIVND (reference sequence). CDR3 region: CASSTGTGDNEQFF. CDR3 nucleotide sequence: TGTGCCAGTAGTACCGGGACAGGGGACAATGAGCAGTTCTTC.

The genes are TRBV12-3 or TRBV12-4 and TRBJ2-5, with no clear D. Trimming stripped 3 bases from V and 4 bases from J, with 9 bases between. The CDR3 runs 13 residues. The DNA for the CDR3 is TGTGCCAGCAGTTTTGGCGGAGTAGAGACCCAGTACTTC. Translating it yields CASSFGGVETQYF.

The chain uses TRBV4-3 and TRBJ2-1, with a tentative D call TRBD2 (5 bases). The CDR3 length is 15 residues. V was cut by 5 bases and J by 0 bases, with 11 bases left in between. The V gene's germline CDR1 is LGHNA and CDR2 YSLEER. CDR3 sequence reads: CASSYLGSSYNEQFF. Here the CDR3 DNA reads TGCGCCAGCAGCTACCTAGGGAGCTCCTACAATGAGCAGTTCTTC.

This clonotype was observed once. The junction and the germline gene differ at one end; a read error may be behind it. This rearrangement joins TRBV7-7 to TRBJ2-7, with 8 bases that match TRBD2. The CDR3 is 14 amino acids. Germline lookup yields CDR1 SSHAT and CDR2 FNYEAQ (reference sequence). CDR3 bases: TGTGCTAGCAGCCCACTAGCGGAGGGCGTCGAGCAGTACTTC. Translating gives CASSPLAEGVEQYF.

By share, this clonotype ranks as medium-sized. The chain recombines TRBV20-1 with TRBJ1-2, with D unclear. V dropped 3 bases and J dropped 8 bases, with 10 bases sitting between them. The CDR3 extends over 11 amino acids. CDR1 DFQATT and CDR2 SNEGSKA come from the germline V gene (reference sequence). The CDR3 protein is CSARDLVGYTF. The CDR3 DNA reads TGCAGTGCTAGGGACCTCGTCGGCTACACCTTC.

The J gene is TRBJ2-7, the V gene TRBV29-1, with 12 bases that match TRBD2. Germline assignment: CDR1 SQVTM and CDR2 ANQGSEA. The CDR3 covers 14 residues. Here the CDR3 reads CSGGTSGRSYEQYF. For the CDR3, the DNA is TGCAGTGGAGGTACTAGCGGGAGGTCCTACGAGCAGTACTTC.

In its sample, this clonotype was seen a few times. The rearrangement joins TRBV20-1 to TRBJ2-1; D possibly corresponds to TRBD2 (5 bases). Deletions cut 1 base from V and 0 bases from J, with 13 bases between. Germline V gives CDR1 DFQATT, CDR2 SNEGSKA (reference sequence). CDR3 length: 16 residues. The CDR3, as DNA: TGCAGTGCTAGAGGTTATAGCGCGAGCTCCTACAATGAGCAGTTCTTC. Translated, it gives CSARGYSASSYNEQFF.

This clonotype rates as medium-sized (0.01 to 0.1%). The chain carries TRBV7-9 and TRBJ1-2; TRBD1 agrees at 7 bases. CDR1 SEHNR and CDR2 FQNEAQ come from the germline V gene (reference sequence). V was pared by 5 bases and J by 8 bases, with 8 bases of the junction left unmatched. The CDR3 is made up of 13 amino acids. The CDR3 sequence: CASSLGTVRGYTF. Here the CDR3 DNA reads TGTGCCAGCAGCCTTGGGACAGTTCGGGGCTACACCTTC.